The 6 T cell receptor beta chains below were found in one sample sequenced in a study of T-cell reconstitution after alpha-beta-depleted transplantation in children. A TCRbeta library incorporating unique molecular identifiers was prepared. One entry per CDR3 protein, called by TCRdb with MiXCR from the PCR reads. The table has 200,000 to 300,000 distinct CDR3 sequences, more than 10% seen once; the top ten hold roughly 2.8%. This material consisted of PBMCs from the stem cell graft donor, taken from the stem cell graft. These receptors all come from a human donor who donated a stem cell graft to a child with acute lymphoblastic leukemia.

In this sample, this clonotype turned up many times. The chain has TRBV20-1 and TRBJ2-7, with D tentatively TRBD2 (5 bases). Trimming took off 3 bases at V and 7 bases at J, with 13 bases between the two ends. Germline V lookup: CDR1 DFQATT, CDR2 SNEGSKA (reference sequence). This CDR3 has 12 amino acids. In nucleotides, the CDR3 is TGCAGTGCTAGGAAGCCTTCGGGAGAGCAGTACTTC. Translated, it gives CSARKPSGEQYF.

This clonotype was recorded many times. This chain joins TRBV19 and TRBJ2-2; no clear D. This CDR3 comprises 12 residues. In germline, CDR1 is LNHDA, CDR2 SQIVND (reference sequence). V lost 3 bases and J lost 6, with 5 bases in between. CDR3 protein: CASSISPGELFF. The CDR3 DNA follows: TGTGCCAGTAGTATCAGCCCCGGGGAGCTGTTTTTT.

Many counts were recorded for this clonotype. The CDR3 region has the DNA TGTGCCAGCAGTCTGCCGGGGGATGAGCAGTTCTTC. Translating it yields CASSLPGDEQFF. V usage is TRBV28 and J usage is TRBJ2-1, with D tentatively TRBD2 (6 bases). There are 12 residues in the CDR3. V dropped 5 bases and J dropped 8 bases, with 10 bases sitting between them. Germline CDR1 MDHEN, CDR2 SYDVKM.

This clonotype has a count of ten or more. V is TRBV9 and J is TRBJ2-1; D unresolved. The germline V gene has CDR1 SGDLS and CDR2 YYNGEE. The V end lost 3 bases, the J end lost 5 bases, and 3 bases lay between the germline ends. This CDR3 spans 11 amino acids. CDR3 residues: CASSANNEQFF. As DNA, the CDR3 is TGTGCCAGCAGCGCAAACAATGAGCAGTTCTTC.

This clonotype was counted at least ten times. The chain uses TRBV20-1 and TRBJ2-7, with D perhaps being TRBD1 or TRBD2 (5 bases each). The CDR3 loop spans 13 amino acids. Trimming shortened V by 6 bases and J by 2 bases, and 14 bases separated the two germline ends. CDR1 and CDR2 from the germline V gene are DFQATT and SNEGSKA (reference sequence). CDR3 DNA: TGCAGTGCCCCGGGACCACAAACCTACGAGCAGTACTTC. Encoded protein: CSAPGPQTYEQYF.

This clonotype was seen many times. The CDR3 here is CASSPRQGPRYTEAFF. CDR3 nucleotides: TGTGCCAGCAGTCCTAGGCAGGGTCCGAGGTACACTGAAGCTTTCTTT. The genes are TRBV28 and TRBJ1-1; D is possibly TRBD1 (5 bases). Germline lookup yields CDR1 MDHEN and CDR2 SYDVKM. The CDR3 length is 16 residues. Trimming stripped 5 bases from V and 3 bases from J, with 19 bases between.